Sequencing of this T cell receptor (beta chain) was carried out in a study of T cell clonality in common variable immunodeficiency (dated by TCRdb to the mid-2010s). About this clone: There is no known antigen for this receptor. The CDR3 extends 3 residues past the end of the read, so its final part is completed from the germline J gene.

Standard criteria were used to diagnose CVID, namely serum IgG, IgA and/or IgM reduced below the normal range together with specific antibody deficiency. There were around 43 subjects in the CVID group (around 15 female and around 29 male), ranging in age from 9 to 64 years, with a mean age of roughly 43. Predominantly Caucasian heritage was noted among both the CVID patients and the healthy controls. At the time of study participation, every CVID subject had been on replacement immunoglobulin therapy for one year or longer. At the time of blood collection, no CVID subject was ill or was being treated with immunomodulatory or immunosuppressive medication. From each donor, 5 to 8 ml of heparinized peripheral whole blood was collected. Genomic DNA from adults with common variable immune deficiency (CVID) and from healthy adult controls was the source for sequencing TCRbeta CDR3 repertoires. Diluted blood was density-centrifuged over Hypaque 1077 or Ficoll-Paque to isolate peripheral blood mononuclear cells. Genomic DNA was extracted from unsorted mononuclear cells by Qiagen column purification or by a centrifugation-based method.

Here is what the overall study found, with its caveats: Even though DNA input was equal, the average per sample came to approximately 74,000 unique sequences for controls compared with about 31,547 for CVID samples. TCRbeta clonality was higher in CVID subjects than in healthy controls (t-test p = 0.018), and the increase was most characteristic of about a third of subjects. CVID TCRbeta sequences were reported to have fewer deletions and N-nucleotide insertions and to lack highly modified clones with 13 or more V deletions. It was noted by the authors that sequencing of the repertoires of T cell subpopulations would be needed to clarify the cause of the increased clonality in CVID. Fewer TCRbeta clones were shared among CVID subjects than among healthy controls (p < 0.0001). Correlations of repertoire features with clinical complications were constrained by heterogeneity among patients within the CVID cohort.

Equivalent amounts of genomic DNA from CVID and control samples were used as sequencing input. For every sample, a 60 bp segment covering the rearranged TCRbeta CDR3 region was amplified and then sequenced. The immunoSEQ assay, a bias-corrected multiplex PCR combined with high-throughput sequencing, was used for TCRbeta amplification. Per the original workflow: Every unique nucleotide sequence was considered a clone and was annotated with V, D and J genes, copy number and frequency. Sequences were labeled productive if in frame, and non-productive if out of frame or containing stop codons. As previously described, Shannon's entropy was used to calculate clonality. Mean CDR3 Kyte-Doolittle hydropathy was derived from the predicted amino acid sequences of productive clones. Scaled V gene usage was hierarchically clustered using Manhattan distance and complete linkage with the R hclust function. Sharing of clones by CDR3 amino acid sequence was evaluated by resampling 12 repertoires per group over 100 rounds. The repertoires were screened for some 69 published EBV-specific TCRbeta sequences and fewer than 300 published CMV-specific TCRbeta sequences. Analysis left out two CVID samples that produced under 10,000 sequences, so a few dozen CVID repertoires remained. TCRdb provides this immuneACCESS table in a form limited to in-frame rearrangements. Some clones are lacking; in checked studies, under half of them reflect an unresolved V gene, and why the rest are absent is not known. V, J and clone size are those of that table, while D and trimming were read from the DNA. The sample features 25,000 to 35,000 clones, and none is a singleton. The ten most abundant clones make up 29% of the sample.

The CDR3 sequence holds 15 residues, the cysteine and phenylalanine included. The 36 bases shown cover part of the CDR3, and their frame starts at base 1. V is reduced by 3 bases and J by 6 bases, leaving a spacing of 12 bases between them. CDR1 and CDR2 are drawn from the germline V gene (reference sequence): LNHDA, SQIVND. The clonotype was recovered from a human donor with common variable immunodeficiency. This chain joins TRBV19 to TRBJ1-6, and perhaps TRBD1 as D gene, on 6 matching bases. Sample: peripheral blood mononuclear cells. Incomplete CDR3 DNA: TGTGCCAGTAGTATTAGGACAGAAATTAATTCACCC. This yields the protein CASSIRTEINSP. From start to end, the CDR3 is CASSIRTEINSPLHF.